This T cell receptor (beta chain) was documented in a study of blood T cells in healthy people across ages. Donors ranged from roughly 6 to 100 years old and were healthy Caucasians in Russia. This CDR3 spans 16 amino acids. Germline-derived CDR1 and CDR2 are SGHNT and YENEEA. This clonotype was seen a handful of times. At one boundary the junction diverges from the germline segment, which might be a read error. For the second PCR, which ran for about 6 to 11 cycles, a sample-barcoded 5' primer and a J-beta primer mix were used. TCRdb independently ran MiXCR on the 5' RACE reads; one entry per CDR3 protein. The repertoire consists of 550,000 to 650,000 distinct CDR3 sequences, with less than 35% occurring once and the leading ten covering more than 15%.

This sequence joins TRBV11-3 and TRBJ2-3, with 8 bases matching TRBD1. This receptor was taken from a woman aged 80 or older in good health. Input material: blood. CDR3 sequence: CVSSLGAGGGTDTQYF. CDR3 nucleotide sequence: TGTGTCAGCAGCTTAGGGGCAGGGGGCGGCACAGATACGCAGTATTTT.